These T cell receptor beta chains were read from a single sample in a study of blood T cells in healthy people across ages. One entry per CDR3 protein results from TCRdb running MiXCR on the 5' RACE reads. The data show approximately 850,000 distinct CDR3 sequences, 40% to 50% seen once. Sequences were obtained from blood. The receptors originated from a man aged 55 to 70 in good health. CDR3s include the opening cysteine and the closing phenylalanine or tryptophan. D genes are given only for firm matches. Not all rows give a size; the values are once, few, many and, for expanded clones, a class.

J	D	size	V	DNA	CDR3
TRBJ1-4	.	.	TRBV20-1	TGCAGTGCTTTTAGGGGGACCCACCCTAATGAAAAACTGTTTTTT	CSAFRGTHPNEKLFF
TRBJ2-7	.	.	TRBV6-2/TRBV6-3	TGTGCCAGCAGAATACACGCCTACGAGCAGTACTTC	CASRIHAYEQYF
TRBJ2-7	.	.	TRBV6-1	TGTGCCAGCAGTGAGAACTGGGCCGGCGGCTACGAGCAGTACTTC	CASSENWAGGYEQYF
TRBJ2-7	TRBD1	few	TRBV7-2	TGTGCCAGCAGCTTCGGGGACAGGGGATATCACGAGCAGTACTTC	CASSFGDRGYHEQYF
TRBJ2-7	.	.	TRBV28	TGTGCCAGCAGTTTAGGGAGATCTGGGGGGACCTACGAGCAGTACTTC	CASSLGRSGGTYEQYF
TRBJ2-2	.	few	TRBV6-2/TRBV6-3	TGTGCCAGCAGTTACAAAAGAGTTAACGGGGAGCTGTTTTTT	CASSYKRVNGELFF
TRBJ2-7	TRBD1	.	TRBV5-1	TGCGCCAGCAGCAGCTTGGACAGGGGAGGCGAGCAGTACTTC	CASSSLDRGGEQYF
TRBJ2-7	TRBD2	.	TRBV6-2/TRBV6-3	TGTGCCAGCAGTCGGCGGGGGTCCCTATCCTACGAGCAGTACTTC	CASSRRGSLSYEQYF
TRBJ1-6	.	few	TRBV7-2	TGTGCCAGCAGCTTAGTAGGCAGGGGCACAAATTCACCCCTCCACTTT	CASSLVGRGTNSPLHF
TRBJ2-5	TRBD2	once	TRBV4-1	TGCGCCAGCAGCCAAGGGGCCGGGAGGGAGACCCAGTACTTC	CASSQGAGRETQYF
TRBJ2-5	TRBD2	.	TRBV7-8	TGTGCCAGCAGCTTAAGCGGGGGCGTAGGAGGAGAGACCCAGTACTTC	CASSLSGGVGGETQYF